The 3 T cell receptor beta chains reported below all come from one sample, sequenced in a study of control samples from healthy donors and cancer patients. Clones were read by immunoSEQ multiplex PCR, and TCRdb kept only the in-frame ones, dropping some. The table has 95,000 to 150,000 clones, around 87% seen once. The sequenced sample consisted of blood. The receptor set was obtained from a man in his forties or fifties in good health.

This chain uses TRBV2 with TRBJ1-3; a possible D gene is TRBD1 (5 bases). The V and J ends lost 6 bases and 2 bases respectively, with 11 bases between them. Germline V gene sequence: CDR1 SNHLY, CDR2 FYNNEI. This CDR3 region has 14 residues. The CDR3 coding sequence is TGTGCCAGCAGCGACCGGGGGGCTGGAAACACCATATATTTT. It specifies CASSDRGAGNTIYF.

This clone was picked up a small number of times. This chain connects TRBV7-2 to TRBJ1-5; D uncertain. Germline V gene sequence: CDR1 SGHTA, CDR2 FQGNSA. Trimming pared 4 bases from V and 5 bases from J, leaving 9 bases between. The CDR3 extends over 13 amino acids. The CDR3: CASSYGVHQPQHF. In nucleotides, the CDR3 is TGTGCCAGCAGCTACGGAGTCCATCAGCCCCAGCATTTT.

The chain uses TRBV5-1 and TRBJ2-7, with 7 bases aligning to TRBD2. CDR1 is SGHRS and CDR2 is YFSETQ in the germline V gene. The CDR3 runs 17 residues. Trimming removed 4 bases from V and 2 bases from J; junction bases left unmatched: 15. CDR3 sequence (DNA): TGCGCCAGCAGCCCCGCAGGAAGCGGGGAAAACCCCTACGAGCAGTACTTC. It is translated as CASSPAGSGENPYEQYF. Supplemented by reference TRBV5-1 and TRBJ2-7, the full variable domain reads KAGVTQTPRYLIKTRGQQVTLSCSPISGHRSVSWYQQTPGQGLQFLFEYFSETQRNKGNFPGRFSGRQFSNSRSEMNVSTLELGDSALYLCASSPAGSGENPYEQYFGPGTRLTVT.